Listed here are 18 T cell receptor beta chains from one sample, sequenced in a study of blood T cells in healthy people across ages. Using a J-beta primer mix together with a sample-barcoded 5' primer, a second PCR was run for roughly 7 to 12 cycles. Via MiXCR, TCRdb re-called the 5' RACE reads, giving one row per CDR3 protein. The data show roughly 720,000 distinct CDR3 sequences, with roughly 50% seen just once and about 42% held by the top ten. Material for sequencing was blood. All receptors derive from a man older than 75 in good health.

This clonotype was seen a handful of times. V gene TRBV6-1 combines with J gene TRBJ2-1; TRBD2 matches 10 bases. The junction had 7 bases not matched to a gene; V was cut back by 4 bases and J by 10 bases. CDR1 is MNHNS, CDR2 SASEGT, per germline. CDR3 length: 14 residues. In nucleotides, the CDR3 is TGTGCCAGCAGTGTGGCTAGCGGGAGAAACGAGCAGTTCTTC. This sequence encodes CASSVASGRNEQFF.

This chain connects TRBV5-1 to TRBJ2-7; tentatively, D is TRBD1 or TRBD2 (5 bases each). Germline lookup yields CDR1 SGHRS and CDR2 YFSETQ. The V and J ends lost 0 bases and 0 bases respectively, with 13 bases between them. The length of the CDR3 is 16 residues. CDR3 nucleotides: TGCGCCAGCAGCTTGGAAACAGGACTCCCCTCCTACGAGCAGTACTTC. Amino acids: CASSLETGLPSYEQYF.

The chain couples TRBV6-5 to TRBJ1-2; TRBD1 is a possible D gene (6 bases). CDR1 is MNHEY, CDR2 SVGAGI, per germline. V was cut by 6 bases and J by 2 bases, with 10 bases left in between. The CDR3 extends over 13 amino acids. Written as DNA, the CDR3 is TGTGCCAGCAGACCGGACAGCAACTATGGCTACACCTTC. As protein: CASRPDSNYGYTF.

This clonotype appeared a few times. This chain links TRBV20-1 with TRBJ2-7; D not resolved. Germline V gives CDR1 DFQATT, CDR2 SNEGSKA (reference sequence). This CDR3 region has 13 residues. V dropped 1 base and J dropped 7 bases, with 14 bases sitting between them. CDR3 sequence reads: CSARATASGEQYF. DNA of the CDR3: TGCAGTGCTAGAGCTACGGCCAGTGGGGAGCAGTACTTC.

The rearrangement uses TRBV28 and TRBJ2-1, with 11 bases fitting TRBD2. The CDR3 runs to 14 residues. V shed 7 bases and J 3 bases; nucleotides not matched to a gene: 2. Germline V lookup: CDR1 MDHEN, CDR2 SYDVKM. CDR3 DNA sequence: TGTGCCAGCACACTAGCGGGAGACTACAATGAGCAGTTCTTC. Encoded protein: CASTLAGDYNEQFF.

The chain joins TRBV27 to TRBJ2-3; TRBD1 agrees at 9 bases. This CDR3 has 15 amino acids. The ends lost 6 bases at V and 5 bases at J; junction bases unmatched: 9. Per the germline V gene, CDR1 is MNHEY and CDR2 is SMNVEV (reference sequence). The CDR3 nucleotides read TGTGCCAGCAGCCATTGGCGGACAGGGGAAGATACGCAGTATTTT. Its translation: CASSHWRTGEDTQYF.

This clonotype was seen many times. The chain couples TRBV3-1 to TRBJ2-5; TRBD2 aligns across 12 bases. This CDR3 region has 15 residues. Germline trimming cut 8 bases from V and 2 bases from J; bases unmatched to any gene: 6. CDR1 is LGHDT and CDR2 is YNNKEL in the germline V gene (reference sequence). The CDR3 protein is CASSRGLAGQETQYF. CDR3 nucleotide sequence: TGTGCCAGCTCACGCGGACTAGCGGGACAAGAGACCCAGTACTTC.

The chain has TRBV5-1 and TRBJ1-2; D might be TRBD1 (6 bases). CDR3 size: 15 residues. V was clipped by 4 bases and J by 4 bases, with 17 bases between them. Germline CDR1 and CDR2: SGHRS and YFSETQ. This chain's CDR3 is CASSPDSFGSYGYTF. CDR3 DNA sequence: TGCGCCAGCAGCCCGGACAGTTTCGGTAGCTATGGCTACACCTTC.

With regard to this clonotype: A read error may explain this, as a much larger clone is one base away. The V call is TRBV24-1, the J call TRBJ2-4; maybe TRBD2 (6 bases). The CDR3 sequence is 13 residues long. The germline gives CDR1 KGHDR, CDR2 SFDVKD. The CDR3 sequence: CAASGPEGNIQYF. The CDR3 DNA follows: TGTGCCGCCAGTGGTCCGGAGGGAAACATTCAGTACTTC.

The CDR3 DNA sequence: TGTGCCAGCAGCTTAAGTCGCCAGGCCTATTCACCCCTCCACTTT. Amino acids: CASSLSRQAYSPLHF. The rearrangement links TRBV7-2 to TRBJ1-6; no reliable D call. The CDR3 spans 15 residues. Trimming shortened V by 2 bases and J by 8 bases, and 13 bases separated the two germline ends. Germline V gene sequence: CDR1 SGHTA, CDR2 FQGNSA.

This chain connects TRBV5-6 to TRBJ2-7, with 9 bases that match TRBD1. This CDR3 is 14 amino acids long. After removal of 6 bases from V and 5 bases from J, the junction contained 9 bases not matched to a gene. Looked up from germline, CDR1 is SGHDT and CDR2 is YYEEEE. CDR3 bases: TGTGCCAGCACCCCGGGGACAGGGAGTAACGAGCAGTACTTC. It specifies CASTPGTGSNEQYF.

The chain combines TRBV24-1 with TRBJ1-5; no definite D call. Germline-derived CDR1 and CDR2 are KGHDR and SFDVKD. Deletions cut 6 bases from V and 2 bases from J, with 10 bases between. This CDR3 has 14 residues. CDR3 in DNA: TGTGCCACCAGTCATGGCGTAGGCAATCAGCCCCAGCATTTT. As protein: CATSHGVGNQPQHF.

This chain links TRBV10-3 with TRBJ1-5; no clear D. The germline CDR1 and CDR2 sequences are ENHRY and SYGVKD. The length of the CDR3 is 15 residues. V gave up 3 bases and J gave up 0 bases, with 9 bases separating them. The CDR3 protein is CAISDGPISNQPQHF. DNA of the CDR3: TGTGCCATCAGTGACGGACCTATTAGCAATCAGCCCCAGCATTTT.

V usage is TRBV6-5 and J usage is TRBJ2-7, with 11 bases matching TRBD2. V gave up 9 bases and J gave up 2 bases; unmatched junction bases: 6. There are 14 residues in the CDR3. Germline CDR1 reads MNHEY; CDR2 reads SVGAGI. The chain's CDR3 is CASTRLAGTYEQYF. The CDR3 coding sequence is TGTGCCAGTACTCGACTAGCGGGGACCTACGAGCAGTACTTC.

This clonotype was seen a handful of times. This rearrangement joins TRBV4-1 to TRBJ2-5, with 10 bases matching TRBD1. Germline CDR1 reads MGHRA; CDR2 reads YSYEKL. This CDR3 comprises 16 residues. V gave up 1 base and J gave up 5 bases; unmatched junction bases: 7. The CDR3 bases are TGCGCCAGCAGCCAAGTACCGGGACAGGGGACGGAGACCCAGTACTTC. It is translated as CASSQVPGQGTETQYF.

The chain is built from TRBV25-1 and TRBJ2-7; D uncertain. The length of the CDR3 is 11 residues. From germline, CDR1 is MGHDK and CDR2 SYGVNS. Trimming left V 7 bases short and J 5 bases short, with 9 bases between. The CDR3 sequence is CASMFVNEQYF. The CDR3 coding sequence is TGTGCCAGCATGTTCGTAAACGAGCAGTACTTC.

This clonotype was seen a few times. One end of the junction does not line up with germline, which may come from a read error. The V call is TRBV28, the J call TRBJ2-1, with D perhaps matching TRBD2 (6 bases). This CDR3 is built from 16 residues. CDR1 is MDHEN, CDR2 SYDVKM, per germline. In nucleotides, the CDR3 is TGTGCCAGCAGGTTATCCGGGGACTCAGCTTACAATGAGCAGTTCTTC. It encodes CASRLSGDSAYNEQFF. Drawing the rest from reference TRBV28 and TRBJ2-1, the complete variable domain is DVKVTQSSRYLVKRTGEKVFLECVQDMDHENMFWYRQDPGLGLRLIYFSYDVKMKEKGDIPEGYSVSREKKERFSLILESASTNQTSMYLCASRLSGDSAYNEQFFGPGTRLTVL.

The rearrangement links TRBV5-5 to TRBJ2-1; TRBD2 matches at 13 bases. Germline V gene data show CDR1 as SGHKS and CDR2 as YYEKEE (reference sequence). There are 16 residues in the CDR3. J gave up 3 bases and V 5 bases, and 5 bases lay outside the gene matches. The CDR3 is CASRYGLAGDYNEQFF. CDR3 nucleotides: TGTGCCAGCAGATACGGACTAGCGGGAGACTACAATGAGCAGTTCTTC.